Below, one T cell receptor (beta chain) is given with its context. Authors' processing steps: Amplifying reference gene primers gave estimates of nucleated cell counts. TCRdb's table, derived via immunoSEQ multiplex PCR, lists solely in-frame clones and lacks some. Clone size and the V and J calls come from that table; the DNA yielded D and trimming. The data show just under 55,000 clones, roughly four fifths seen once. Trimming took off 1 base at V and 8 bases at J, with 13 bases between the two ends. CDR3 length: 15 amino acids. Germline V gene lookup returns CDR1 SGHKS and CDR2 YYEKEE (reference sequence). This sample is drawn from a study of blood T cell repertoires in COVID-19. As for the study in general: Collection of acute and convalescent COVID-19 samples took place in the United States, Italy and Spain. T cells, B-cell-depleted T cells, or PBMCs provided the cDNA or gDNA that served as material.

This TCR was recovered from a woman in her sixties or seventies with acute or convalescent COVID-19. This sequence joins TRBV5-5 and TRBJ1-6; TRBD1 is a possible D gene (5 bases). The sequenced sample consisted of peripheral blood. The CDR3 loop reads CASSLFETEYSPLHF. For the CDR3, the DNA is TGTGCCAGCAGCTTGTTTGAGACAGAGTATTCACCCCTCCACTTT.